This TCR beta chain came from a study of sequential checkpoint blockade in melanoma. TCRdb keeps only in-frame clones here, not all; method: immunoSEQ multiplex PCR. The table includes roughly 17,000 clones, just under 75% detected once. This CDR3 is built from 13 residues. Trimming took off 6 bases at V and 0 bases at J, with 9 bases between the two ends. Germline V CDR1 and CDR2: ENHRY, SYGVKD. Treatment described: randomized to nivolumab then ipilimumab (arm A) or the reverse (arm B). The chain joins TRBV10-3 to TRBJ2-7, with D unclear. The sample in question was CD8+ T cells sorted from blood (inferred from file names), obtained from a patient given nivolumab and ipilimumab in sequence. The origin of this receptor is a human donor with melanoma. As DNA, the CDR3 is TGTGCCATCAGGGCAGGAAGCTCCTACGAGCAGTACTTC. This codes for CAIRAGSSYEQYF.